This T cell receptor beta chain comes out of a study of tumor-infiltrating lymphocytes in localized non-small cell lung cancer. Overall study: From each patient, both tumor and uninvolved lung, non-adjacent to tumor, were sampled.

In the case of this clone: The antigen is not known.

This CDR3 contains 15 residues. From germline, CDR1 is SGHRS and CDR2 YFSETQ. Between the trimmed V and J ends, which lost 4 bases and 3 bases, there was a span of 16 bases. Study-level findings and limits: Technical variation could not be separated from intratumor heterogeneity here. TCR sequencing covered a subset of patients with enough tissue. Higher tumor T cell infiltration than in uninvolved lung was supported by TCRbeta sequencing.

Method: immunoSEQ multiplex PCR; TCRdb's copy keeps in-frame clones and lacks some. The sample holds some 17,000 clones, 80% seen once. The sample comprised uninvolved lung tissue not adjacent to the tumor. The TCR was taken from a human donor with non-small cell lung cancer. This sequence joins TRBV5-1 and TRBJ1-2, with D unclear. The CDR3 bases are TGCGCCAGCAGCGATGGAGGGCTTCGGGACTATGGCTACACCTTC. This sequence encodes CASSDGGLRDYGYTF.